The 22 T cell receptor beta chains given below trace back to one sample, sequenced in a study of cytomegalovirus exposure and HLA in healthy donors. Sequencing used immunoSEQ multiplex PCR; TCRdb keeps in-frame clones, though not all of them. The repertoire holds around 200,000 clones, approximately 84% seen once, with about 3% in the top ten. Sequencing was performed on PBMCs. These receptor sequences come from a woman under 30 in good health and CMV-seropositive.

This clone showed up just a few times. V usage is TRBV19 and J usage is TRBJ2-4; D remains unclear. The CDR3 sequence is 12 residues long. Germline V lookup: CDR1 LNHDA, CDR2 SQIVND (reference sequence). Between the trimmed V and J ends, which lost 5 bases and 6 bases, there was a span of 8 bases. DNA of the CDR3: TGTGCCAGTAGTTTTGTCGGAAACATTCAGTACTTC. This translates into CASSFVGNIQYF.

The V and J genes are TRBV18 and TRBJ2-3, with D possibly matching TRBD1 (6 bases). CDR3 length: 17 amino acids. The V and J ends lost 5 bases and 7 bases respectively, with 25 bases between them. Germline V CDR1 and CDR2: KGHSH, LQKENI. The CDR3 protein is CASSESSPGHPENTQYF. CDR3 nucleotides: TGTGCCAGCTCAGAGTCTTCCCCGGGACATCCCGAGAATACGCAGTATTTT.

V is TRBV18 and J is TRBJ2-3; TRBD2 matches 9 bases. Trimming took 2 bases from V and 3 from J; bases not matched to a gene: 6. The CDR3 sequence is 16 residues long. Germline CDR1 reads KGHSH; CDR2 reads LQKENI. Written as DNA, the CDR3 is TGTGCCAGCTCACCATTGGCGGGGGGGACTACAGATACGCAGTATTTT. Its protein is CASSPLAGGTTDTQYF.

J is TRBJ2-7 and V is TRBV7-2; D gene uncertain. The V gene's germline CDR1 is SGHTA and CDR2 FQGNSA. This CDR3 has 16 amino acids. V gave up 5 bases and J gave up 1 base, with 18 bases separating them. CDR3 region: CASSDPMAAQSYEQYF. The CDR3, as DNA: TGTGCCAGCAGCGACCCTATGGCGGCCCAGTCCTACGAGCAGTACTTC.

The chain has TRBV11-3 and TRBJ1-1, with a weak D call TRBD1 (5 bases). This CDR3 is built from 12 residues. V dropped 5 bases and J dropped 3 bases, with 7 bases sitting between them. CDR1 is SGHNT, CDR2 YENEEA, per germline. In DNA, the CDR3 is TGTGCCAGCAGCCAAGGGGACACTGAAGCTTTCTTT. As protein: CASSQGDTEAFF.

Comment on this clone: This CDR3 is also generated by other DNA sequences in the sample. The chain has TRBV5-6 and TRBJ2-7; 7 bases align to TRBD1. The CDR3 runs 15 residues. V was pared by 4 bases and J by 0 bases, with 7 bases of the junction left unmatched. CDR1 and CDR2 (germline): SGHDT, YYEEEE. The CDR3 here is CASSPPTGPSYEQYF. The CDR3, as DNA: TGTGCCAGCAGCCCCCCGACAGGGCCCTCCTACGAGCAGTACTTC.

The CDR3: CASRDMVDTEAFF. The CDR3 DNA sequence: TGTGCCAGTAGGGACATGGTGGACACTGAAGCTTTCTTT. The chain combines TRBV19 with TRBJ1-1; possible D gene TRBD1, 5 bases. From germline, CDR1 is LNHDA and CDR2 SQIVND (reference sequence). Trimming took off 6 bases at V and 3 bases at J, with 11 bases between the two ends. The CDR3 runs 13 residues.

The genes are TRBV2 and TRBJ2-2, with D hard to call. The CDR3 loop spans 12 amino acids. Per germline, CDR1 SNHLY and CDR2 FYNNEI. Trimming cost V 6 bases and J 6 bases, with 8 bases left between them. The CDR3 loop is CASRVSSGELFF. CDR3 nucleotides: TGTGCCAGCAGGGTTAGCTCCGGGGAGCTGTTTTTT.

The chain combines TRBV7-6 with TRBJ2-1, with 7 nucleotides matching TRBD1. The CDR3 has 15 amino acids. The V gene's germline CDR1 is SGHVS and CDR2 FNYEAQ. The ends lost 5 bases at V and 4 bases at J; junction bases unmatched: 8. The chain's CDR3 is CASSQTRDSYNEQFF. Here the CDR3 DNA reads TGTGCCAGCAGCCAAACCCGGGACAGTTACAATGAGCAGTTCTTC.

The chain couples TRBV5-1 to TRBJ2-2; tentatively, D is TRBD1 (5 bases). Germline V gene sequence: CDR1 SGHRS, CDR2 YFSETQ. V lost 0 bases and J lost 7, with 13 bases in between. There are 15 residues in the CDR3. The CDR3 coding sequence is TGCGCCAGCAGCTTGGAGGGGATCGGTGGCGGGGAGCTGTTTTTT. This sequence encodes CASSLEGIGGGELFF.

The chain is built from TRBV18 and TRBJ2-5; D perhaps matches TRBD1 (6 bases). The CDR3 has 15 residues. Per germline, CDR1 KGHSH and CDR2 LQKENI. The V and J ends lost 0 bases and 1 base respectively, with 9 bases between them. The CDR3 nucleotides read TGTGCCAGCTCACCACCGGGGGCACTCCAAGAGACCCAGTACTTC. It encodes CASSPPGALQETQYF.

The chain has TRBV7-3 and TRBJ2-3; 11 bases match TRBD2. This CDR3 has 17 residues. V shed 5 bases and J 1 base; nucleotides not matched to a gene: 8. Germline V gene data show CDR1 as SGHTA and CDR2 as FQGTGA. The DNA for the CDR3 is TGTGCCAGCAGCATTACTAGCGGGGGCCATGGCACAGATACGCAGTATTTT. It encodes CASSITSGGHGTDTQYF. Full variable domain (missing parts from reference TRBV7-3 and TRBJ2-3): GAGVSQTPSNKVTEKGKYVELRCDPISGHTALYWYRQSLGQGPEFLIYFQGTGAADDSGLPNDRFFAVRPEGSVSTLKIQRTERGDSAVYLCASSITSGGHGTDTQYFGPGTRLTVL.

The rearrangement uses TRBV6-6 and TRBJ1-2; D possibly corresponds to TRBD1 (6 bases). The CDR3 has 15 residues. Germline V CDR1 and CDR2: MNHNY, SVGAGI (reference sequence). The V gene lost 4 bases and the J gene lost 8 bases, with 20 bases spanning the gap. The CDR3 sequence: CASSSTGHGGYGYTF. As DNA, the CDR3 is TGTGCCAGCAGTTCTACGGGACACGGGGGGTACGGCTACACCTTC.

CDR3 nucleotides: TGTGCCAGCAGGATCGAGGGGAACACTGAAGCTTTCTTT. Translation gives CASRIEGNTEAFF. The chain recombines TRBV6-6 with TRBJ1-1; D unclear. The CDR3 is 13 amino acids. The V gene's germline CDR1 is MNHNY and CDR2 SVGAGI (reference sequence). Trimming left V 6 bases short and J 1 base short, with 9 bases between.

The chain combines TRBV20-1 with TRBJ1-1; D is undetermined. The CDR3 totals 11 residues. The germline V gene has CDR1 DFQATT and CDR2 SNEGSKA (reference sequence). V was trimmed by 7 bases and J by 1 base, leaving 7 bases between them. CDR3 sequence reads: CSGTPNTEAFF. The CDR3 coding sequence is TGCAGTGGTACACCGAACACTGAAGCTTTCTTT.

The gene calls are TRBV19 and TRBJ1-5; no clear D. V was trimmed by 7 bases and J by 0 bases, leaving 22 bases between them. This CDR3 has 18 amino acids. The V gene's germline CDR1 is LNHDA and CDR2 SQIVND (reference sequence). In nucleotides, the CDR3 is TGTGCCAGTAAACATTTCGGAACAGCCTTTTCTAGCAATCAGCCCCAGCATTTT. It yields the protein CASKHFGTAFSSNQPQHF.

The V call is TRBV19, the J call TRBJ2-2, with D possibly being TRBD1 (6 bases). Germline V CDR1 and CDR2: LNHDA, SQIVND (reference sequence). Trimming left V 7 bases short and J 2 bases short, with 17 bases between. There are 16 residues in the CDR3. Here the CDR3 DNA reads TGTGCCAGTACGACACTACAGGGTTCTAACACCGGGGAGCTGTTTTTT. Protein product: CASTTLQGSNTGELFF.

J is TRBJ1-5 and V is TRBV2; 7 bases agree with TRBD1. The CDR3 runs 14 residues. After removal of 6 bases from V and 0 bases from J, the junction contained 2 bases not matched to a gene. Germline assignment: CDR1 SNHLY and CDR2 FYNNEI. The CDR3, as DNA: TGTGCCAGCAGGGACAGGCCTAGCAATCAGCCCCAGCATTTT. Its protein product is CASRDRPSNQPQHF.

The J gene is TRBJ2-7, the V gene TRBV14, with 9 bases fitting TRBD2. This CDR3 is built from 17 residues. Germline CDR1 and CDR2: SGHDN and FVKESK. Trimming cost V 1 base and J 4 bases; bases outside gene matches: 11. The CDR3 bases are TGTGCCAGCAGCCAAGCATTGGTTGGCGGGGGGGATTACGAGCAGTACTTC. It yields the protein CASSQALVGGGDYEQYF.

This CDR3 is CAIGQGSSPLHF. DNA of the CDR3: TGTGCCATCGGGCAGGGAAGTTCACCCCTCCACTTT. The chain combines TRBV10-3 with TRBJ1-6; a weak D match, TRBD1 (5 bases). Deletions cut 8 bases from V and 9 bases from J, with 11 bases between. The CDR3 is made up of 12 amino acids. Per the germline V gene, CDR1 is ENHRY and CDR2 is SYGVKD.

This clone was counted a single time. This sequence joins TRBV19 and TRBJ1-2; 10 positions agree with TRBD1. Germline V gene lookup returns CDR1 LNHDA and CDR2 SQIVND (reference sequence). The CDR3 loop spans 15 amino acids. V lost 4 bases, J lost 8 bases, and 10 bases stayed unmatched. CDR3 region: CASSTLGQGVGGYTF. The CDR3 DNA sequence: TGTGCCAGTAGTACCCTCGGACAGGGGGTAGGGGGCTACACCTTC.

V gene TRBV7-2 combines with J gene TRBJ2-7; 13 bases align to TRBD2. The CDR3 loop spans 15 amino acids. In germline, CDR1 is SGHTA, CDR2 FQGNSA. Unmatched junction bases numbered 1, after V lost 3 bases and J lost 2 bases. The chain's CDR3 is CASSFTSGGAYEQYF. The DNA for the CDR3 is TGTGCCAGCAGCTTTACTAGCGGGGGGGCCTACGAGCAGTACTTC.